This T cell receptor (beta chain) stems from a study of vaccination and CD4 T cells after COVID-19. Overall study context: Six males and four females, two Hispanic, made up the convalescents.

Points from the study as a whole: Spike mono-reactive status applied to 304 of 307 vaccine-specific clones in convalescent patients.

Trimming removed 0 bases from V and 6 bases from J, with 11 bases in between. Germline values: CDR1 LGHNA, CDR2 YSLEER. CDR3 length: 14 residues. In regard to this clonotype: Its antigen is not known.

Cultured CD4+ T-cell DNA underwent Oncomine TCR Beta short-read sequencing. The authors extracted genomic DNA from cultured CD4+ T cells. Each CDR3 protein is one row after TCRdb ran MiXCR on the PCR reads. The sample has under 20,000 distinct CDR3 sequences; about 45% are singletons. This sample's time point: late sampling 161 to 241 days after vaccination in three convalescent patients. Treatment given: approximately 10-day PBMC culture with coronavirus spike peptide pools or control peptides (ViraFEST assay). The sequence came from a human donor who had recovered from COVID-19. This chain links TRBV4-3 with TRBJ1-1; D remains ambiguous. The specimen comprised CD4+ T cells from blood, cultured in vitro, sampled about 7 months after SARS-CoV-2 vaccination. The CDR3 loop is CASSQDYGRPEAFF. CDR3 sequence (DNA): TGCGCCAGCAGCCAAGATTATGGTCGGCCTGAAGCTTTCTTT.